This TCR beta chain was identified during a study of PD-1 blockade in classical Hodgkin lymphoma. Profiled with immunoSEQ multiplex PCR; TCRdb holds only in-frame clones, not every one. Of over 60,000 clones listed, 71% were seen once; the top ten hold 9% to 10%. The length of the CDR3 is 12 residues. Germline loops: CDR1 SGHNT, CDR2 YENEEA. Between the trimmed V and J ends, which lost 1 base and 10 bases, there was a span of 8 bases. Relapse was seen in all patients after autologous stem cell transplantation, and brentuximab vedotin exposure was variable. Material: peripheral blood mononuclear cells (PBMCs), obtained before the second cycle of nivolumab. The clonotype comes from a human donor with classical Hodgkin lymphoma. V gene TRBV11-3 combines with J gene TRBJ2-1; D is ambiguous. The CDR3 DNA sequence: TGTGCCAGCAGCTTAGTGGTAGGCGAGCAGTTCTTC. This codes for CASSLVVGEQFF. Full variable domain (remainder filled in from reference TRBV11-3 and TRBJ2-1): EAGVVQSPRYKIIEKKQPVAFWCNPISGHNTLYWYLQNLGQGPELLIRYENEEAVDDSQLPKDRFSAERLKGVDSTLKIQPAELGDSAVYLCASSLVVGEQFFGPGTRLTVL.